The subject of this entry is one T cell receptor beta chain. This sample was taken from a study of T cell changes during pregnancy in multiple sclerosis. This CDR3 has 15 amino acids. Germline V lookup: CDR1 MNHNS, CDR2 SASEGT. V shed 6 bases, J shed 0 bases, and the junction held 6 bases outside the gene matches. The protocol was immunoSEQ multiplex PCR, while the TCRdb copy is restricted to in-frame clones and leaves out a portion. This table holds under 45,000 clones, roughly 88% found once. The receptor's source is a female donor in good health, enrolled as a control in a pregnancy study. The specimen was peripheral blood, collected in the second trimester of pregnancy. The gene calls are TRBV6-1 and TRBJ1-2, with 8 positions matching TRBD1. CDR3 sequence reads: CASRETGQANYGYTF. CDR3 DNA: TGTGCCAGCAGGGAAACGGGACAGGCTAACTATGGCTACACCTTC.